The entry below gives a single TCR beta chain sequence along with its context. Its specificity is unknown. The data were taken from a study of T cell responses to AZD1222 COVID-19 vaccine. The study's findings and limits: Donor demographics were predominantly white British with a female majority; clonal diversity may be underestimated. Recipients of two AZD1222 doses showed rising Spike-specific TCR breadth and depth.

The method was immunoSEQ multiplex PCR; TCRdb's version includes in-frame clones alone and lacks a portion of them. The sample holds 89,000 or so clones, about nine tenths seen once. Both about-4-week and about-12-week second-dose recipients were combined. Germline lookup yields CDR1 LGHDT and CDR2 YNNKEL (reference sequence). V was pared by 3 bases and J by 0 bases, with 3 bases of the junction left unmatched. CDR3 length: 18 amino acids. This material consisted of peripheral blood, taken 28 days after the second AZD1222 dose. The J gene is TRBJ2-1, the V gene TRBV3-1 (or the pseudogene TRBV3-2); TRBD2 matches at 15 bases. The sequence was obtained from an adult who received the AZD1222 COVID-19 vaccine. The CDR3 DNA reads TGTGCCAGCAGCCAGGGGACTAGCGGGGGGATCTCCTACAATGAGCAGTTCTTC. Protein: CASSQGTSGGISYNEQFF.